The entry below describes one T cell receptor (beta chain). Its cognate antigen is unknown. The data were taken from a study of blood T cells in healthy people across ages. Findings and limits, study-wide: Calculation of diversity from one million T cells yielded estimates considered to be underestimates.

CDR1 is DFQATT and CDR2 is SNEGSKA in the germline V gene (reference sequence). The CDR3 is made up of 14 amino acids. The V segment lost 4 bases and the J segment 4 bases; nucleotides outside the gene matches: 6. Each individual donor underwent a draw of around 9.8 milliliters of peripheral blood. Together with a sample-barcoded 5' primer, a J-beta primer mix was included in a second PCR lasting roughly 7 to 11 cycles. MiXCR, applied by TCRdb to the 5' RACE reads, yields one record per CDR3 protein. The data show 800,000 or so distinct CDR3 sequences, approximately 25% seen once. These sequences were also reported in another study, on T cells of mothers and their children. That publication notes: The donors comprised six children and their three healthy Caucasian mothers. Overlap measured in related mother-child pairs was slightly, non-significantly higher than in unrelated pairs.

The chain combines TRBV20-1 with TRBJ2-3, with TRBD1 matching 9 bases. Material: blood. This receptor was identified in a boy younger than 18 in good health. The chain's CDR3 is CSATWTGEPDTQYF. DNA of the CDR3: TGCAGTGCTACCTGGACAGGGGAGCCAGATACGCAGTATTTT.